Each of the 23 T cell receptor beta chains below was sequenced from the same sample in a study of memory CD4+ T cells and cytomegalovirus serostatus. Single viable CD3+CD4+CD8-CD45RO+ cells were sorted as the memory CD4+ T cells. Measured with immunoSEQ multiplex PCR; TCRdb has only the in-frame clones, and not every one. In the table there are under 55,000 clones, approximately 80% of which are singletons. The sequenced sample was memory CD4+ T cells from blood. The source of these receptors is an adult in good health and CMV-seropositive.

J is TRBJ1-5 and V is TRBV18, with D perhaps matching TRBD1 (5 bases). Trimming shortened V by 6 bases and J by 5 bases, and 11 bases separated the two germline ends. The V gene's germline CDR1 is KGHSH and CDR2 LQKENI. CDR3 length equals 13 residues. The chain's CDR3 is CASSRDEHQPQHF. CDR3 nucleotides: TGTGCCAGCTCGCGGGACGAGCATCAGCCCCAGCATTTT.

The chain links TRBV5-1 to TRBJ2-2; D remains unclear. The V gene lost 4 bases and the J gene lost 0 bases, with 4 bases spanning the gap. CDR1 and CDR2 (germline): SGHRS, YFSETQ. The CDR3 length is 13 residues. Written as DNA, the CDR3 is TGCGCCAGCAGCGGGACGAACACCGGGGAGCTGTTTTTT. It is translated as CASSGTNTGELFF.

This clone was recorded a few times. The chain couples TRBV27 to TRBJ1-2; 8 bases align to TRBD1. The V gene's germline CDR1 is MNHEY and CDR2 SMNVEV (reference sequence). The CDR3 runs 14 residues. Unmatched junction bases numbered 13, after V lost 8 bases and J lost 8 bases. The DNA for the CDR3 is TGTGCCAGCTCCTTTTCCAGGGGGCTGGGAGGCTACACCTTC. Amino acids: CASSFSRGLGGYTF.

The chain uses TRBV12-5 and TRBJ1-6, with D unresolved. The CDR3 has 15 residues. Trimming removed 5 bases at V and 4 bases at J, with 12 bases between. Germline-derived CDR1 and CDR2 are LGHNT and FRNRAP. The chain's CDR3 is CASGPDARYNSPLHF. The CDR3 bases are TGTGCTAGTGGTCCGGACGCCAGATATAATTCACCCCTCCACTTT.

V usage is TRBV12-5 and J usage is TRBJ2-5; possibly TRBD1 for D (6 bases). CDR1 is LGHNT, CDR2 FRNRAP, per germline. Deletions cut 1 base from V and 5 bases from J, with 14 bases between. This CDR3 region has 15 residues. The DNA of the CDR3 is TGTGCTAGTGGTTTGGACAGGGTCATGTGGGAGACCCAGTACTTC. It yields the protein CASGLDRVMWETQYF.

The table lists this clone with a count of one. Sequence at one end of the junction differs from germline and may be a read error. The genes are TRBV2 and TRBJ2-7, with a possible D match to TRBD2 (6 bases). This CDR3 has 13 amino acids. Germline CDR1 SNHLY, CDR2 FYNNEI. The CDR3 is CASRGFGDFVRTF. For the CDR3, the DNA is TGTGCCAGCAGGGGATTTGGGGACTTCGTAAGAACATTC.

This chain uses TRBV20-1 with TRBJ2-5, with a tentative D call TRBD2 (5 bases). This CDR3 contains 11 residues. Between the trimmed V and J ends, which lost 8 bases and 2 bases, there was a span of 9 bases. Germline CDR1 is DFQATT and CDR2 is SNEGSKA (reference sequence). The DNA for the CDR3 is TGCAGTATACGGGGACAAGAGACCCAGTACTTC. Encoded protein: CSIRGQETQYF.

The chain combines TRBV9 with TRBJ1-3; possibly TRBD1 for D (5 bases). This CDR3 region has 12 residues. Germline values: CDR1 SGDLS, CDR2 YYNGEE. The V and J ends lost 10 bases and 4 bases respectively, with 12 bases between them. Here the CDR3 DNA reads TGTGCCTCTGGGGCGGAAGGAAACACCATATATTTT. Amino acid sequence: CASGAEGNTIYF.

The gene calls are TRBV5-1 and TRBJ1-6; 8 nucleotides agree with TRBD1. Germline trimming cut 3 bases from V and 2 bases from J; bases unmatched to any gene: 1. The CDR3 covers 15 residues. CDR1 is SGHRS and CDR2 is YFSETQ in the germline V gene. This chain's CDR3 is CASSWTGPYNSPLHF. CDR3 DNA sequence: TGCGCCAGCAGCTGGACAGGGCCCTATAATTCACCCCTCCACTTT.

With respect to this clone: Other DNA sequences in this specimen translate into the identical CDR3. This CDR3 reads CASSLIQGANEQYF. The CDR3 DNA reads TGTGCCAGCAGCCTTATACAGGGGGCGAACGAGCAGTACTTC. This rearrangement joins TRBV7-2 to TRBJ2-7; 9 nucleotides line up with TRBD1. J gave up 5 bases and V 5 bases, and 7 bases lay outside the gene matches. In germline, CDR1 is SGHTA, CDR2 FQGNSA. The CDR3 extends over 14 amino acids.

The chain combines TRBV6-5 with TRBJ2-1; the D is unclear. The CDR3 has 13 residues. V was pared by 6 bases and J by 10 bases, with 16 bases between. Germline assignment: CDR1 MNHEY and CDR2 SVGAGI. The chain's CDR3 is CASSPGGAREQFF. CDR3 nucleotides: TGTGCCAGCAGCCCCGGCGGCGCTAGGGAGCAGTTCTTC.

The sample holds one count of this clone. V gene TRBV30 combines with J gene TRBJ1-1; no clear D. This CDR3 is 12 amino acids long. V lost 6 bases to trimming and J lost 6 bases, with 14 bases between them. The germline V gene encodes CDR1 GTSNPN and CDR2 SVGIG (reference sequence). CDR3: CACPGWGSEAFF. CDR3 bases: TGTGCCTGCCCAGGCTGGGGATCTGAAGCTTTCTTT. The whole variable domain, remainder taken from reference TRBV30 and TRBJ1-1, is SQTIHQWPATLVQPVGSPLSLECTVEGTSNPNLYWYRQAAGRGLQLLFYSVGIGQISSEVPQNLSASRPQDRQFILSSKKLLLSDSGFYLCACPGWGSEAFFGQGTRLTVV.

This chain links TRBV6-5 with TRBJ1-5, with TRBD1 as a possible D gene (5 bases). With 4 bases removed from V and 4 bases from J, the gap between germline ends came to 14 bases. CDR3 length: 15 residues. Germline loops: CDR1 MNHEY, CDR2 SVGAGI. The CDR3 bases are TGTGCCAGCAGTTCCGAAGGGGCCGCAAATCAGCCCCAGCATTTT. Encoded protein: CASSSEGAANQPQHF.

Comment on this clone: At one end, the junction sequence differs from germline, possibly due to a read error. The chain uses TRBV7-7 and TRBJ2-7; D not certain. The CDR3 has 13 residues. Germline V gene sequence: CDR1 SSHAT, CDR2 FNYEAQ (reference sequence). This chain's CDR3 is CASSPLVMDEQYF. CDR3 sequence (DNA): TGTGCTAGCAGCCCACTCGTTATGGACGAGCAGTACTTC.

V is TRBV5-4 and J is TRBJ2-7, with D possibly matching TRBD1 (6 bases). Germline assignment: CDR1 SGHNT and CDR2 YYREEE (reference sequence). Trimming removed 0 bases at V and 2 bases at J, with 9 bases between. The CDR3 covers 14 residues. CDR3 coding DNA: TGTGCCAGCAGCTTGGGGGGACACCCCTACGAGCAGTACTTC. Its protein product is CASSLGGHPYEQYF.

CDR3 in amino acids: CASSEDFRDSTDTQYF. Written as DNA, the CDR3 is TGTGCCAGCAGTGAAGATTTCAGAGATAGCACAGATACGCAGTATTTT. The V gene is TRBV2, the J gene TRBJ2-3; D uncertain. Germline loops: CDR1 SNHLY, CDR2 FYNNEI. V was clipped by 1 base and J by 0 bases, with 11 bases between them. This CDR3 is 16 amino acids long. Looking up the rest from reference TRBV2 and TRBJ2-3 gives the full variable domain: EPEVTQTPSHQVTQMGQEVILRCVPISNHLYFYWYRQILGQKVEFLVSFYNNEISEKSEIFDDQFSVERPDGSNFTLKIRSTKLEDSAMYFCASSEDFRDSTDTQYFGPGTRLTVL.

V and J are TRBV27 and TRBJ1-2, with 9 positions matching TRBD1. The CDR3 loop spans 15 amino acids. The junction had 8 bases not matched to a gene; V was cut back by 4 bases and J by 5 bases. The germline CDR1 and CDR2 sequences are MNHEY and SMNVEV (reference sequence). The CDR3: CASSSISTGGYGYTF. The CDR3 DNA is TGTGCCAGCAGTTCGATCTCGACAGGGGGTTATGGCTACACCTTC.

CDR3 sequence (DNA): TGTGCCAGCTCACCAGCCAGGCTGAACACTGAAGCTTTCTTT. Translation gives CASSPARLNTEAFF. The V gene is TRBV18, the J gene TRBJ1-1; D is uncertain. The V gene's germline CDR1 is KGHSH and CDR2 LQKENI. The CDR3 length is 14 residues. Trimming cost V 2 bases and J 0 bases, with 7 bases left between them.

J is TRBJ2-5 and V is TRBV6-5; TRBD1 might be the D (6 bases). V was shortened by 0 bases and J by 7 bases, with 15 bases between the two germline ends. Looked up from germline, CDR1 is MNHEY and CDR2 is SVGAGI. This CDR3 has 15 amino acids. The CDR3 coding sequence is TGTGCCAGCAGTTACTCGGACAGCCTACACCGGACCCAGTACTTC. Encoded protein: CASSYSDSLHRTQYF.

This clone has only a few counts. The V call is TRBV6-1, the J call TRBJ2-7; 7 nucleotides align to TRBD1. V was pared by 6 bases and J by 2 bases, with 10 bases of the junction left unmatched. Germline values: CDR1 MNHNS, CDR2 SASEGT. CDR3 length equals 15 residues. CDR3 in amino acids: CASRERDRLPYEQYF. CDR3 nucleotides: TGTGCCAGCAGAGAAAGGGACAGATTACCCTACGAGCAGTACTTC.

This chain connects TRBV4-1 to TRBJ2-7, with 9 bases that match TRBD2. Per the germline V gene, CDR1 is MGHRA and CDR2 is YSYEKL. Trimming took 2 bases from V and 4 from J; bases not matched to a gene: 12. The CDR3 runs to 17 residues. Written as DNA, the CDR3 is TGCGCCAGCAGCCAACGCACCACCGGCGGGAGGGCGTACGAGCAGTACTTC. This sequence encodes CASSQRTTGGRAYEQYF.

The chain is built from TRBV28 and TRBJ2-7; the match to TRBD2 covers 15 bases. Germline V gene sequence: CDR1 MDHEN, CDR2 SYDVKM. The CDR3 contains 15 residues. V dropped 4 bases and J dropped 9; count of bases not matched to a gene: 7. The CDR3 DNA reads as TGTGCCAGCAGTTCCTACCCGGGACTAGCGGGAGGGCAGTACTTC. It translates to CASSSYPGLAGGQYF. The full variable domain, with the rest looked up from reference TRBV28 and TRBJ2-7, is DVKVTQSSRYLVKRTGEKVFLECVQDMDHENMFWYRQDPGLGLRLIYFSYDVKMKEKGDIPEGYSVSREKKERFSLILESASTNQTSMYLCASSSYPGLAGGQYFGPGTRLTVT.

This rearrangement joins TRBV4-2 to TRBJ2-3, with 8 bases matching TRBD1. There are 14 residues in the CDR3. Germline values: CDR1 LGHNA, CDR2 YNFKEQ. Trimming removed 3 bases from V and 1 base from J; junction bases left unmatched: 0. The CDR3 nucleotides are TGTGCCAGCAGCCAGACAGGGGGCACAGATACGCAGTATTTT. It translates to CASSQTGGTDTQYF.